A selection of T cell receptor beta chains follows, all from one sample in a study of PD-1 blockade in classical Hodgkin lymphoma. TCRdb's table, derived via immunoSEQ multiplex PCR, lists solely in-frame clones and lacks some. The sample carries about 3,200 clones, approximately 66% recorded once. The sample taken for sequencing was CD8+ T cells from blood. The receptors stem from a human donor with classical Hodgkin lymphoma. The CDR3 runs from the conserved cysteine through the conserved F or W. Fields, in order: J gene, D gene, clone size, V gene, CDR3 protein, CDR3 DNA. A D gene is named only where the DNA matches it firmly. A row's size may be missing; if present it is once, few, many or a size class.

TRBJ2-7	TRBD1	NA	TRBV25-1	CASSETPGQTYEQYF	TGTGCCAGCAGTGAAACGCCGGGACAGACCTACGAGCAGTACTTC
TRBJ2-5	TRBD2	NA	TRBV5-6	CASSLVALAGEETQYF	TGTGCCAGCAGCTTGGTGGCACTAGCGGGAGAAGAGACCCAGTACTTC
TRBJ2-2	NA	NA	TRBV21-1	CASSKLAGGTGELFF	TGTGCCAGCAGCAAACTAGCGGGGGGCACCGGGGAGCTGTTTTTT
TRBJ1-6	NA	NA	TRBV18	CASSPTGLFSPLHF	TGTGCCAGCTCACCCACAGGGCTTTTTTCACCCCTCCACTTT
TRBJ1-3	NA	few	TRBV28	CASSVVDTIYF	TGTGCCAGCAGTGTTGTGGACACCATATATTTT
TRBJ2-1	TRBD2	large	TRBV7-7	CASSPTGSRLAGYNEQFF	TGTGCTAGCAGCCCGACAGGGTCGCGACTAGCGGGATACAATGAGCAGTTCTTC
TRBJ2-7	NA	NA	TRBV28	CASSLRSQIGTFEQYF	TGTGCCAGCAGCCTGCGGTCGCAGATCGGGACGTTTGAGCAGTACTTC
TRBJ2-7	NA	NA	TRBV29-1	CSVVGEGAGYEQYF	TGCAGCGTTGTGGGGGAAGGTGCAGGGTACGAGCAGTACTTC
TRBJ2-7	TRBD2	large	TRBV27	CASSLRLAGVYEQYF	TGTGCCAGCAGTTTGAGACTAGCGGGAGTTTACGAGCAGTACTTC
TRBJ2-7	TRBD1	NA	TRBV2	CASTGQGADEQYF	TGTGCCAGCACGGGACAGGGGGCCGACGAGCAGTACTTC
TRBJ2-3	NA	NA	TRBV4-1	CASSQSWGLPSTDTQYF	TGCGCCAGCAGCCAATCTTGGGGTTTACCTAGCACAGATACGCAGTATTTT
TRBJ2-1	NA	NA	TRBV19	CASSIVSGYEQFF	TGTGCCAGTAGTATAGTAAGCGGGTATGAGCAGTTCTTC
TRBJ2-7	TRBD2	NA	TRBV9	CASSTGGGRAEQYF	TGTGCCAGCAGCACCGGGGGGGGAAGGGCCGAGCAGTACTTC
TRBJ1-1	TRBD1	NA	TRBV5-1	CASSTLQGATTEAFF	TGCGCCAGCAGCACCTTACAGGGGGCGACCACTGAAGCTTTCTTT
TRBJ2-4	TRBD2	NA	TRBV6-5	CASSYRTSANIQYF	TGTGCCAGCAGTTACCGGACTAGCGCGAACATTCAGTACTTC
TRBJ2-6	NA	NA	TRBV4-1	CASSQESLSGANVLTF	TGCGCCAGCAGCCAAGAAAGCCTCTCTGGGGCCAACGTCCTGACTTTC
TRBJ2-5	TRBD2	NA	TRBV11-2	CASSRGGGLWETQYF	TGTGCCAGCAGCCGCGGCGGGGGGCTGTGGGAGACCCAGTACTTC
TRBJ2-3	NA	once	TRBV6-5	CASSYYQGSTDTQYF	TGTGCCAGCAGTTACTATCAGGGGAGCACAGATACGCAGTATTTT
TRBJ2-7	TRBD2	NA	TRBV6-5	CASSWGLADYEQYF	TGTGCCAGCAGTTGGGGACTAGCGGACTACGAGCAGTACTTC
TRBJ2-2	NA	NA	TRBV12-5	CASGGAFIGGPEQGGELFF	TGTGCTAGTGGAGGGGCATTTATTGGCGGGCCTGAACAGGGCGGGGAGCTGTTTTTT
TRBJ2-6	NA	NA	TRBV27	CASSSLPLSGANVLTF	TGTGCCAGCAGTTCCCTTCCCCTCTCTGGGGCCAACGTCCTGACTTTC
TRBJ1-4	TRBD1	NA	TRBV6-1	CASSEVTGGGGQGEKLFF	TGTGCCAGCAGTGAAGTAACTGGGGGTGGAGGACAGGGTGAAAAACTGTTTTTT
TRBJ2-1	NA	NA	TRBV6-6	CASSWGTDEQFF	TGTGCCAGCAGTTGGGGGACTGATGAGCAGTTCTTC
TRBJ2-1	NA	NA	TRBV19	CASSMMGFGSYNEQFF	TGTGCCAGTAGTATGATGGGGTTCGGGTCCTACAATGAGCAGTTCTTC
TRBJ2-7	TRBD2	few	TRBV4-2	CASSQDETSGSEQYF	TGTGCCAGCAGCCAAGATGAGACTAGCGGGAGCGAGCAGTACTTC
TRBJ2-7	TRBD1	NA	TRBV4-2	CASSQDLGDSSYEQYF	TGTGCCAGCAGCCAAGATCTCGGGGACAGCTCCTACGAGCAGTACTTC
TRBJ2-2	NA	NA	TRBV6-1	CASGTGADTGELFF	TGTGCCAGCGGAACGGGAGCTGACACCGGGGAGCTGTTTTTT
TRBJ2-6	NA	NA	TRBV5-4	CASSLSGNSGANVLTF	TGTGCCAGCAGCTTGTCAGGGAACTCTGGGGCCAACGTCCTGACTTTC
TRBJ2-7	NA	few	TRBV9	CASSVVPGISYEQYF	TGTGCCAGCAGCGTAGTTCCGGGTATTAGTTACGAGCAGTACTTC
TRBJ1-1	NA	NA	TRBV4-1	CASSQGAGNTEAFF	TGCGCCAGCAGCCAAGGTGCAGGGAACACTGAAGCTTTCTTT
TRBJ2-7	NA	NA	TRBV6-1	CASSEGGATYEQYF	TGTGCCAGCAGTGAGGGCGGAGCTACCTACGAGCAGTACTTC
TRBJ1-6	NA	once	TRBV10-3	CAITGGDSPLHF	TGTGCCATCACGGGGGGGGATTCACCCCTCCACTTT
TRBJ2-3	NA	few	TRBV19	CASTRDTRTDTQYF	TGTGCCAGTACCCGGGACACCCGCACAGATACGCAGTATTTT